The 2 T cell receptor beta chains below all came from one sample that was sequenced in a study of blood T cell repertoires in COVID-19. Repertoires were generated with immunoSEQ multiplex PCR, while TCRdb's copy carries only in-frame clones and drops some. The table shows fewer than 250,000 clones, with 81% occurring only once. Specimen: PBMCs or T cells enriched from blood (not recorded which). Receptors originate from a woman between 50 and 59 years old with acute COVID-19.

The chain's CDR3 is CASSPTTGAETQYF. CDR3 DNA sequence: TGTGCCAGCTCGCCTACTACAGGGGCTGAGACCCAGTACTTC. The genes are TRBV18 and TRBJ2-5, with 7 bases matching TRBD1. This CDR3 has 14 residues. V lost 6 bases, J lost 5 bases, and 9 bases stayed unmatched. Per germline, CDR1 KGHSH and CDR2 LQKENI.

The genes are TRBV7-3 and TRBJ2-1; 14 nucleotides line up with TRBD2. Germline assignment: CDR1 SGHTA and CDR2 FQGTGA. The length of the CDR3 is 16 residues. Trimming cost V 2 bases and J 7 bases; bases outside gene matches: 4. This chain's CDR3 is CASSLEGTSGSNEQFF. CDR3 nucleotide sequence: TGTGCCAGCAGCTTAGAGGGGACTAGCGGGAGTAATGAGCAGTTCTTC.